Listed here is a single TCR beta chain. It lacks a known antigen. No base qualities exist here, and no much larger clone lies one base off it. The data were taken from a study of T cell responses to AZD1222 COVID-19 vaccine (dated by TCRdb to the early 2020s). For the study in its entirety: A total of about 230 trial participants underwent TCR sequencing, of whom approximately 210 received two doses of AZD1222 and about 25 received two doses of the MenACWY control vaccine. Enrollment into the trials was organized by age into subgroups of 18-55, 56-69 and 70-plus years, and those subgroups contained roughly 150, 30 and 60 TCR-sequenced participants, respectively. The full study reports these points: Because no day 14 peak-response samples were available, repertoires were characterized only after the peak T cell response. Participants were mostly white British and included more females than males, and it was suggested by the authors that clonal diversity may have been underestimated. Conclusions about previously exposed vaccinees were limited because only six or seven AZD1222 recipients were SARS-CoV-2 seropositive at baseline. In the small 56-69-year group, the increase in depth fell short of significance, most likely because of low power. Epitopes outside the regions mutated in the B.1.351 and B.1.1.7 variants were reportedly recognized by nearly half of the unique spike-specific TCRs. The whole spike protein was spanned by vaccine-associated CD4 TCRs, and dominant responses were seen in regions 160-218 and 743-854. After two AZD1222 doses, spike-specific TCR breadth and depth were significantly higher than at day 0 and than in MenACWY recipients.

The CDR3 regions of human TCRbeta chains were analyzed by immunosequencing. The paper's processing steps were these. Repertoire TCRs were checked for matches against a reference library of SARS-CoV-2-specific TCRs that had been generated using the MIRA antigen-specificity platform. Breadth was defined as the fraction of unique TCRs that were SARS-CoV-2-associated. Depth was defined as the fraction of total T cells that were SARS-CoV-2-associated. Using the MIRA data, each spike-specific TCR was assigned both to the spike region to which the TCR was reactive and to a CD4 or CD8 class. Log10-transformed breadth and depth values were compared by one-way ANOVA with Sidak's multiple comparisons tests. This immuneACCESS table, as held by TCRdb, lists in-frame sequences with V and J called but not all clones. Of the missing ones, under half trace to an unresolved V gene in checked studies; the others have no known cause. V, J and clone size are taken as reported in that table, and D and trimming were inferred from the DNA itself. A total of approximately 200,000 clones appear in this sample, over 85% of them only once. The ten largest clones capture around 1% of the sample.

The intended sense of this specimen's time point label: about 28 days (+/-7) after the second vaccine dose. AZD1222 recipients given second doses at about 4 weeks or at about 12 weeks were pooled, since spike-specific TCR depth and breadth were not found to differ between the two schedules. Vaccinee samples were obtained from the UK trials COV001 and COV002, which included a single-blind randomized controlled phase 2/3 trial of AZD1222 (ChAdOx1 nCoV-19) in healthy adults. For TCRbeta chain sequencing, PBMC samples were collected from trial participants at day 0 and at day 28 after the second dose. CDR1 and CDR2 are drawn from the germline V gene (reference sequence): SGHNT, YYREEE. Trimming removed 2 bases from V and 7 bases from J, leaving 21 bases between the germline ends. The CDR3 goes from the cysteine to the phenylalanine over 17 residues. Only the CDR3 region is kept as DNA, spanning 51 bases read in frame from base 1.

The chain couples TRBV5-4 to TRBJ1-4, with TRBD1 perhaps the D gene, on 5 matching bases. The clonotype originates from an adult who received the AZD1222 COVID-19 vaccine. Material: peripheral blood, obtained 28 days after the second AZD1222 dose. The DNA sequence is TGTGCCAGCAGCTTAGGTCGGCGGGAGAGGGGTAGTGAAAAACTGTTTTTT. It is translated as CASSLGRRERGSEKLFF.